The T cell receptor beta chain under discussion was sequenced for a study of cytomegalovirus exposure and HLA in healthy donors. Study findings and constraints: The authors excluded some V segments, including TRBV6-2 and TRBV6-3, as indistinguishable.

Vbeta (60) and Jbeta (13) primers were used in the PCR. Original processing notes: In a later analysis, the count reached 75 million to 90 million unique TCR beta chains, with roughly 12 million shared. TCRdb keeps only in-frame clones here, not all; method: immunoSEQ multiplex PCR. The DNA was the basis for D and trimming; V, J and clone size are from that table. Here the sample spans fewer than 200,000 clones, around 78% being singletons. About this clone: Its antigen remains unidentified. Other DNA sequences in this specimen translate into the identical CDR3.

Trimming removed 1 base from V and 2 bases from J; junction bases left unmatched: 0. The CDR3 spans 14 residues. Germline lookup yields CDR1 SGHAT and CDR2 FQDESV (reference sequence). The V gene is TRBV11-1, the J gene TRBJ2-7, with 9 nucleotides matching TRBD2. The TCR sequence derives from a female donor in good health and CMV-seronegative. The sequenced sample consisted of PBMCs. CDR3 DNA: TGTGCCAGCAGCTTAGGACTAGCGGCCTACGAGCAGTACTTC. Its translation: CASSLGLAAYEQYF.